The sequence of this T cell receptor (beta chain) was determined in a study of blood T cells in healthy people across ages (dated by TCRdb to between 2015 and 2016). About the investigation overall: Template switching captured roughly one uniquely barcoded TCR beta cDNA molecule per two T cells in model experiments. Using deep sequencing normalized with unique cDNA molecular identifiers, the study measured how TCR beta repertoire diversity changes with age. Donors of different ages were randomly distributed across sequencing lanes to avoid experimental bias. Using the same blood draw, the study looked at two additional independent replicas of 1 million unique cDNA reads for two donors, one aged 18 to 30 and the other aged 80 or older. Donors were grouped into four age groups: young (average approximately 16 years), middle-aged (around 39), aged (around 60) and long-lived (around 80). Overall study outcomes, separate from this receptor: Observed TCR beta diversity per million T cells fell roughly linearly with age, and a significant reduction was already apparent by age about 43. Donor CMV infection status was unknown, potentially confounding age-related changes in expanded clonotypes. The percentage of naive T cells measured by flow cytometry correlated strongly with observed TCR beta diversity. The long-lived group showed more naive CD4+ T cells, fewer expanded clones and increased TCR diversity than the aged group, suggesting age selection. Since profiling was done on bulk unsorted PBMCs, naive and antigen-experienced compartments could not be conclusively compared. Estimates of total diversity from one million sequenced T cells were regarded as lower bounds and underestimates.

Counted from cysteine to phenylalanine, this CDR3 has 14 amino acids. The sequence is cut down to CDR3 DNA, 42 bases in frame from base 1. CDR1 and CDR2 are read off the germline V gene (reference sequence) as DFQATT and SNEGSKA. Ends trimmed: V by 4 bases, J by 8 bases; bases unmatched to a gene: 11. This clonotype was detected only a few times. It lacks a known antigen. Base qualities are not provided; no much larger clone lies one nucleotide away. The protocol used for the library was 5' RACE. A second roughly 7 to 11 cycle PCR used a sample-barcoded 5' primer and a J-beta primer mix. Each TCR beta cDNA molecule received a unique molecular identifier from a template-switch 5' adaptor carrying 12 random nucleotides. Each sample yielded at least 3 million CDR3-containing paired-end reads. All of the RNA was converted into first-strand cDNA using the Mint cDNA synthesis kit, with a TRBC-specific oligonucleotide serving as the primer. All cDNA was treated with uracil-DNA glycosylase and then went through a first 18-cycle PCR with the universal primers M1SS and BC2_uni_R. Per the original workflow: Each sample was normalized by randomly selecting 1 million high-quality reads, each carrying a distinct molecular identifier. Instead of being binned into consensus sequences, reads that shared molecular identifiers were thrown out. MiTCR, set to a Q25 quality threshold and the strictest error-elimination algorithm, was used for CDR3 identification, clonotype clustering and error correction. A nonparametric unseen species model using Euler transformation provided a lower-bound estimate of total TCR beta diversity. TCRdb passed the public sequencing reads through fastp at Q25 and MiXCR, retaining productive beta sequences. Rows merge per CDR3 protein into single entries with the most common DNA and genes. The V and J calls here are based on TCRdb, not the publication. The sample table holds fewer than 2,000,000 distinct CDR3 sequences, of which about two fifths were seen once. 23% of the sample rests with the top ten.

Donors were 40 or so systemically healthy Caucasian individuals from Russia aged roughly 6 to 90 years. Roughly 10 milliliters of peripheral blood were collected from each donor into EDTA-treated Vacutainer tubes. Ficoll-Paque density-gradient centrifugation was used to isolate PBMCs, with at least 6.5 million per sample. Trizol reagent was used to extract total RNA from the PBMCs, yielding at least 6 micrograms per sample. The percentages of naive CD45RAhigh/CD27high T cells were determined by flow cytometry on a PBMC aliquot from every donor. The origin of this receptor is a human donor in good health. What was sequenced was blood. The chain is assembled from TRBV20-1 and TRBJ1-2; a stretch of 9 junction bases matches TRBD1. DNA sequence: TGCAGTGCTAAGACCGGGACAGGGAATCCGGGCTACACCTTC. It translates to CSAKTGTGNPGYTF.